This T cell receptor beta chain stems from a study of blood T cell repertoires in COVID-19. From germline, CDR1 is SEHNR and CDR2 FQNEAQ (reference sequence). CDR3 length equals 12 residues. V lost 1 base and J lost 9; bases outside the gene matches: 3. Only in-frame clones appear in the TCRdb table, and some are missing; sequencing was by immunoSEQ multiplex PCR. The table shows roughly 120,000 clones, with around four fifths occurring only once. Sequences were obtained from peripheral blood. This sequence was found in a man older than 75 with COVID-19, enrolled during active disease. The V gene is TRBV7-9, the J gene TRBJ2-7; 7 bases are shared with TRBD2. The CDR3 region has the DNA TGTGCCAGCAGCTTAGATGGGGGGGGGCAGTACTTC. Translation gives CASSLDGGGQYF.